A single sample gave rise to the 10 T cell receptor beta chains below, sequenced in a study of cytomegalovirus exposure and HLA in healthy donors. Researchers ran the PCR with 60 Vbeta and 13 Jbeta primers. Clones were read by immunoSEQ multiplex PCR, and TCRdb kept only the in-frame ones, dropping some. The sample holds more than 85,000 clones; roughly three fifths are singletons and the top ten take 4.5% to 5%. The specimen sequenced was PBMCs. All receptors come from a human donor in good health.

This clone was observed a handful of times. The J gene is TRBJ2-1, the V gene TRBV27, with 10 bases that match TRBD2. V gave up 0 bases and J gave up 13 bases; unmatched junction bases: 9. CDR1 is MNHEY and CDR2 is SMNVEV in the germline V gene (reference sequence). The CDR3 runs to 15 residues. The CDR3 region has the DNA TGTGCCAGCAGTTTATCTGGGCTAGCGGGAGTCGGTCAGTTCTTC. Its protein product is CASSLSGLAGVGQFF.

J is TRBJ1-1 and V is TRBV28, with a tentative D call TRBD1 (5 bases). Germline V gives CDR1 MDHEN, CDR2 SYDVKM. This CDR3 comprises 15 residues. Trimming took 4 bases from V and 2 from J, leaving 14 bases between them. The CDR3 coding sequence is TGTGCCAGCAGTTCTTGGGGGGTAACAAACACTGAAGCTTTCTTT. It specifies CASSSWGVTNTEAFF.

The rearrangement uses TRBV2 and TRBJ2-3; 8 bases align to TRBD2. J was trimmed by 5 bases and V by 7 bases; bases with no gene match: 26. The V gene's germline CDR1 is SNHLY and CDR2 FYNNEI. The CDR3 runs 20 residues. The CDR3 DNA reads as TGTGCCAGCAACCCCTCGGCGGGCGGGAGGTCCCGATCGGCCTTAGATACGCAGTATTTT. This encodes CASNPSAGGRSRSALDTQYF.

The CDR3 protein is CASSPQGDYGYTF. DNA of the CDR3: TGTGCCAGCAGCCCACAGGGTGACTATGGCTACACCTTC. The chain combines TRBV14 with TRBJ1-2, with D perhaps TRBD1 (6 bases). V dropped 4 bases and J dropped 3 bases, with 9 bases sitting between them. This CDR3 region has 13 residues. CDR1 SGHDN and CDR2 FVKESK come from the germline V gene.

This sequence joins TRBV5-8 and TRBJ2-6, with TRBD1 as a possible D gene (6 bases). Deletions cut 4 bases from V and 4 bases from J, with 15 bases between. Germline assignment: CDR1 SGHTS and CDR2 YDEGEE. CDR3 size: 16 residues. The CDR3 DNA sequence: TGTGCCAGCAGCCTAAACAGGGTTAGAGGGGCCAACGTCCTGACTTTC. Protein product: CASSLNRVRGANVLTF.

The rearrangement joins TRBV18 to TRBJ2-7; 10 bases match TRBD2. CDR1 and CDR2 (germline): KGHSH, LQKENI. The trim removed 2 bases at V and 0 bases at J, leaving 4 bases unmatched. This CDR3 has 16 amino acids. The CDR3 here is CASSPTASGSSYEQYF. The DNA for the CDR3 is TGTGCCAGCTCACCAACGGCTAGCGGGAGCTCCTACGAGCAGTACTTC.

The gene calls are TRBV11-2 and TRBJ2-5; 16 positions agree with TRBD2. The length of the CDR3 is 18 residues. The V gene's germline CDR1 is SGHAT and CDR2 FQNNGV. The V gene end was trimmed by 5 bases and the J gene end by 5 bases; junction bases not matched to a gene: 11. The CDR3 nucleotides read TGTGCCAGCAGCGGAAAGGGACTAGCGGGAGGGCCGGGGGAGACCCAGTACTTC. Translated, it gives CASSGKGLAGGPGETQYF.

V gene TRBV4-1 combines with J gene TRBJ1-1, with D possibly matching TRBD1 (5 bases). CDR1 and CDR2 from the germline V gene are MGHRA and YSYEKL. There are 14 residues in the CDR3. V lost 5 bases and J lost 7, with 17 bases in between. As DNA, the CDR3 is TGCGCCAGCAGCGTGGGACTCACCTTAGGTGAAGCTTTCTTT. Its protein product is CASSVGLTLGEAFF.

V gene TRBV9 combines with J gene TRBJ2-1, with 7 bases lining up with TRBD2. Germline V lookup: CDR1 SGDLS, CDR2 YYNGEE. There are 15 residues in the CDR3. The junction had 4 bases not matched to a gene; V was cut back by 3 bases and J by 1 base. The CDR3: CASSEREGSYNEQFF. In DNA, the CDR3 is TGTGCCAGCAGCGAGAGGGAGGGATCCTACAATGAGCAGTTCTTC.

The chain is built from TRBV7-9 and TRBJ2-1, with 10 nucleotides matching TRBD2. The CDR3 covers 16 residues. V shed 1 base and J 5 bases; nucleotides not matched to a gene: 5. The germline V gene encodes CDR1 SEHNR and CDR2 FQNEAQ (reference sequence). CDR3 nucleotide sequence: TGTGCCAGCAGCTTAGGCGTCGGACTAGCGGACAATGAGCAGTTCTTC. It codes for CASSLGVGLADNEQFF.